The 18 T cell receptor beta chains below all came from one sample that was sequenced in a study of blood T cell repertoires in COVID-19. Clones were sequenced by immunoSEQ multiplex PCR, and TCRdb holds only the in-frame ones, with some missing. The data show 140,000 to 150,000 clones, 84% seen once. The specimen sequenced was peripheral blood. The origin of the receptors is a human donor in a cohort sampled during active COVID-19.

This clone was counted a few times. The CDR3 protein is CASSYTRDRGNEQYF. The CDR3, as DNA: TGTGCCAGCAGTTACACCCGGGACAGGGGCAACGAGCAGTACTTC. The genes are TRBV6-5 and TRBJ2-7, with TRBD1 identical over 10 bases. There are 15 residues in the CDR3. The V segment lost 2 bases and the J segment 5 bases; nucleotides outside the gene matches: 6. Germline loops: CDR1 MNHEY, CDR2 SVGAGI.

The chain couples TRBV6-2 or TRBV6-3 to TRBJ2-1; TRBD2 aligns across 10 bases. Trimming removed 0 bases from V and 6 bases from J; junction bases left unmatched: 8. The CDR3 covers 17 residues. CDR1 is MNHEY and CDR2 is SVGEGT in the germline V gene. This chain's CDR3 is CASSYSISAGGLNEQFF. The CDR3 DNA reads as TGTGCCAGCAGTTACTCGATTTCAGCGGGGGGGCTCAATGAGCAGTTCTTC.

CDR3 sequence reads: CASSVGTAYNEQFF. The CDR3 coding sequence is TGTGCCAGCAGCGTAGGGACAGCTTACAATGAGCAGTTCTTC. The V call is TRBV9, the J call TRBJ2-1, with a weak D call TRBD1 (6 bases). This CDR3 contains 14 residues. Germline V gene lookup returns CDR1 SGDLS and CDR2 YYNGEE. The germline V and J ends were trimmed by 0 bases and 4 bases, with 8 bases remaining between them. Based on the CDR3 plus reference TRBV9 and TRBJ2-1, the full variable domain is DSGVTQTPKHLITATGQRVTLRCSPRSGDLSVYWYQQSLDQGLQFLIQYYNGEERAKGNILERFSAQQFPDLHSELNLSSLELGDSALYFCASSVGTAYNEQFFGPGTRLTVL.

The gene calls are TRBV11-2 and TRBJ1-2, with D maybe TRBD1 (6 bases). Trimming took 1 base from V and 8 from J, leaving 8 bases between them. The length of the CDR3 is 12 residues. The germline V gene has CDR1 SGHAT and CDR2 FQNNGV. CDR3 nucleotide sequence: TGTGCCAGCAGCTTAGCGGGGGGCGGCTACACCTTC. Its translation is CASSLAGGGYTF. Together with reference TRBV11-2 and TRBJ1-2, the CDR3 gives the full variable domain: EAGVAQSPRYKIIEKRQSVAFWCNPISGHATLYWYQQILGQGPKLLIQFQNNGVVDDSQLPKDRFSAERLKGVDSTLKIQPAKLEDSAVYLCASSLAGGGYTFGSGTRLTVV.

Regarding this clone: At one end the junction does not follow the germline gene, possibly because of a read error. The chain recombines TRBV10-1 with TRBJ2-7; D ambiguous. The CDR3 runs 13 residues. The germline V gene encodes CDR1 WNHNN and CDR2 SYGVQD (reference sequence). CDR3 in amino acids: CASSESKRYGQYF. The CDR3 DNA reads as TGCGCCAGCAGTGAGTCGAAACGCTACGGGCAGTACTTC.

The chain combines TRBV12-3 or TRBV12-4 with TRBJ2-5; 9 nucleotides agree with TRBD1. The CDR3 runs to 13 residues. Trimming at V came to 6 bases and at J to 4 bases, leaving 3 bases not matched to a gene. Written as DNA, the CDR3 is TGTGCCAGCAGAAGGACAGGGGCAGAGACCCAGTACTTC. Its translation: CASRRTGAETQYF.

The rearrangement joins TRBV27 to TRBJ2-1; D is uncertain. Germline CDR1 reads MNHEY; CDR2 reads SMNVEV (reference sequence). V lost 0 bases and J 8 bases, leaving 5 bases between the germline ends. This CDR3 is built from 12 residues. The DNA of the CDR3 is TGTGCCAGCAGTTTATCGGCCCATGAGCAGTTCTTC. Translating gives CASSLSAHEQFF.

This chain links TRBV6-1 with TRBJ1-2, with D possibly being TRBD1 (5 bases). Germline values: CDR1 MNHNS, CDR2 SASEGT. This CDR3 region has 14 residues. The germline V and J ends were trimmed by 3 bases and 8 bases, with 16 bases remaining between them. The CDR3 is CASSDPRQRLGYTF. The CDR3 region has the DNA TGTGCCAGCAGTGATCCACGACAGAGGCTCGGCTACACCTTC.

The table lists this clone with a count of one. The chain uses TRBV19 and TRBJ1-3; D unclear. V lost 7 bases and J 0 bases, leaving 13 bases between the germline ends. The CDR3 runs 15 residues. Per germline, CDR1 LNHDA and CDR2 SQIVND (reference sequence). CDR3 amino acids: CASTEVSHSGNTIYF. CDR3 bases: TGTGCCAGTACGGAGGTATCACACTCTGGAAACACCATATATTTT.

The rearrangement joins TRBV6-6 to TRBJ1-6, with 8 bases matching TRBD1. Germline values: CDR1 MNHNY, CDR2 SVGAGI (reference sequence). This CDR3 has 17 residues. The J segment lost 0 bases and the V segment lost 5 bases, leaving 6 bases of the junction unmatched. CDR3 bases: TGTGCCAGCAGTCGGACAGGGCCAAGCTCCTATAATTCACCCCTCCACTTT. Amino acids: CASSRTGPSSYNSPLHF.

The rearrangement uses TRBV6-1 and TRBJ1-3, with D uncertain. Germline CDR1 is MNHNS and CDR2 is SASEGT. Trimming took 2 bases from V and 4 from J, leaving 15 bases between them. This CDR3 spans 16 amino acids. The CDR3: CASSETKEATGNTIYF. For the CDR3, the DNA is TGTGCCAGCAGTGAAACGAAGGAGGCTACCGGAAACACCATATATTTT.

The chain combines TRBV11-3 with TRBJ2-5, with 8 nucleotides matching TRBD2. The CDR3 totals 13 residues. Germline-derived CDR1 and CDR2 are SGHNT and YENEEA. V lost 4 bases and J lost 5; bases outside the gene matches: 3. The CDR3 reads CASSSGGRETQYF. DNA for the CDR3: TGTGCCAGCAGCTCGGGGGGGCGGGAGACCCAGTACTTC. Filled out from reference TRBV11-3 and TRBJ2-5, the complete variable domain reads EAGVVQSPRYKIIEKKQPVAFWCNPISGHNTLYWYLQNLGQGPELLIRYENEEAVDDSQLPKDRFSAERLKGVDSTLKIQPAELGDSAVYLCASSSGGRETQYFGPGTRLLVL.

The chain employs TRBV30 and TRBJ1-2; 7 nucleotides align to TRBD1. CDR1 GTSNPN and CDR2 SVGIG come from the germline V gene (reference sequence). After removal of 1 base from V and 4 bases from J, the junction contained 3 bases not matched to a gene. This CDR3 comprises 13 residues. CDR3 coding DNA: TGTGCCTGGAGTGGGGGACAGCTCTATGGCTACACCTTC. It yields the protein CAWSGGQLYGYTF. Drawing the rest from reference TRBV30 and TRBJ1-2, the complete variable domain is SQTIHQWPATLVQPVGSPLSLECTVEGTSNPNLYWYRQAAGRGLQLLFYSVGIGQISSEVPQNLSASRPQDRQFILSSKKLLLSDSGFYLCAWSGGQLYGYTFGSGTRLTVV.

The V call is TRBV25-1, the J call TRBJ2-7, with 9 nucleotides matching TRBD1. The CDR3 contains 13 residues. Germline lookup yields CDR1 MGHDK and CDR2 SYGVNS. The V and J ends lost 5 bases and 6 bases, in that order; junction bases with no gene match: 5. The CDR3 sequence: CASSLQGAFEQYF. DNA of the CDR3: TGTGCCAGCAGTCTACAGGGGGCCTTCGAGCAGTACTTC.

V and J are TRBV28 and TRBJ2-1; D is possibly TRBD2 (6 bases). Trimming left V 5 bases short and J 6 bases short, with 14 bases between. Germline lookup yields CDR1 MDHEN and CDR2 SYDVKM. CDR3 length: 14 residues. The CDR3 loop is CASSPPRGANEQFF. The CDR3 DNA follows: TGTGCCAGCAGTCCTCCTCGCGGGGCCAATGAGCAGTTCTTC.

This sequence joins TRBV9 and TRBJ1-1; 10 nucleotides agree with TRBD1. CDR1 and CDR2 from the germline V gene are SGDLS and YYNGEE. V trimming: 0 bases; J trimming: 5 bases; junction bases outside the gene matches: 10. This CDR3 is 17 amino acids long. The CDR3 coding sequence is TGTGCCAGCAGCGTAGTGGGACAGGGGAGCTCGGGGACTGAAGCTTTCTTT. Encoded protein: CASSVVGQGSSGTEAFF.

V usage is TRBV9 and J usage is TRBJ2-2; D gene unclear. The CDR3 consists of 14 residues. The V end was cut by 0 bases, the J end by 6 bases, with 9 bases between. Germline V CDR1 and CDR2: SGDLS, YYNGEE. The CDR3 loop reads CASSVDGFPGELFF. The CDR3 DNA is TGTGCCAGCAGCGTAGACGGGTTCCCCGGGGAGCTGTTTTTT.

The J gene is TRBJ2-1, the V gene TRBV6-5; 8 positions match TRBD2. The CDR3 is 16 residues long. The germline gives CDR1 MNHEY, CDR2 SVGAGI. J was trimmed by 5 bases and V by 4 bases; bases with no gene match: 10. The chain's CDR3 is CASSWLSGGVDNEQFF. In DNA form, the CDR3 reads TGTGCCAGCAGTTGGTTATCCGGGGGGGTAGACAATGAGCAGTTCTTC.